This TCR beta chain was observed in a study of CD8+CD57+ T cells in acquired aplastic anemia. Across the study: Sorting CD4+ and CD8+ cells gave DNA averaging about 3.3 ug. Whole-study results and caveats: Researchers report that around 29 CD8+ CDR3 sequences appeared in both patients and controls.

This clonotype was seen repeatedly, ten times or more. Antigen: not known. Germline lookup yields CDR1 DFQATT and CDR2 SNEGSKA (reference sequence). The V and J ends lost 2 bases and 4 bases respectively, with 12 bases between them. The CDR3 runs to 14 residues. Selection for sequencing was limited to patients who had shown CD8+CD57+ cell expansion by flow cytometry. Every patient was diagnosed with severe acquired aplastic anemia. No therapy had been given to the patients at the time of blood sampling. Genomic DNA templated the TCR beta VDJ and CDR3 profiling. MiXCR was run by TCRdb on the reads, yielding one entry per CDR3 protein. The data hold hundreds of thousands of distinct CDR3 sequences, with approximately 32% observed a single time.

Sequences were obtained from sorted CD4+, CD8+, or CD8+CD57+ T cells (not recorded which) from PBMCs. The origin of this receptor is a human donor with aplastic anemia. This chain joins TRBV20-1 and TRBJ1-3; D gene uncertain. The DNA of the CDR3 is TGCAGTGCTAGACACGCAGATCGAGGAAACACCATATATTTT. It is translated as CSARHADRGNTIYF.